This TCR beta chain came from a study of human T cells and chemical hapten exposure. Trimming removed 5 bases from V and 0 bases from J; junction bases left unmatched: 2. Germline lookup yields CDR1 DFQATT and CDR2 SNEGSKA (reference sequence). This CDR3 region has 13 residues. It was from unfractionated whole blood that total RNA was extracted. Individual cDNA molecules in this library carried unique molecular identifiers. Authors' data handling: Ranging from roughly 20,000 to 750,000, TCR counts per sample had a median value of 95,638. TCRdb passed the 5' RACE reads through MiXCR, listing each CDR3 protein once. These V and J calls rely on TCRdb rather than the paper's analysis. The sample shows 100,000 to 120,000 distinct CDR3 sequences, roughly a fifth of them seen only once.

The V and J genes are TRBV20-1 and TRBJ2-3, with 7 bases identical to TRBD2. The receptor comes from a human donor in good health. CDR3 loop: CSAFSGSTDTQYF. The CDR3 bases are TGCAGTGCTTTTAGCGGGAGCACAGATACGCAGTATTTT.